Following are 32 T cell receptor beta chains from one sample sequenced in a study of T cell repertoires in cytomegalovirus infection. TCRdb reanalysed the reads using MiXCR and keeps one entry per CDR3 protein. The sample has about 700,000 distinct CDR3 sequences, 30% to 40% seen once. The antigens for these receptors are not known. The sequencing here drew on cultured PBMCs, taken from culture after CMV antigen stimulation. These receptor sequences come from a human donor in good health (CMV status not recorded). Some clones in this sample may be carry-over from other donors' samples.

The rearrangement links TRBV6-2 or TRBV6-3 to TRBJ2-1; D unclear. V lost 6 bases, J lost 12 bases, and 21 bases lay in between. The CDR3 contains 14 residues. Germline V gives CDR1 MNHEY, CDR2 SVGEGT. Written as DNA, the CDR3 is TGTGCCAGCAGCCAACGGTGGTTGGTCGGCAGGCAGTTCTTC. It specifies CASSQRWLVGRQFF.

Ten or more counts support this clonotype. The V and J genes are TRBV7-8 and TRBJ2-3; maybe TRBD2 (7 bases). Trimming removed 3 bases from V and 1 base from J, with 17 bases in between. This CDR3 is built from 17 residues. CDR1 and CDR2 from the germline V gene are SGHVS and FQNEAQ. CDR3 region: CASSFTWGGMGTDTQYF. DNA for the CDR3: TGTGCCAGCAGCTTCACCTGGGGGGGCATGGGCACAGATACGCAGTATTTT.

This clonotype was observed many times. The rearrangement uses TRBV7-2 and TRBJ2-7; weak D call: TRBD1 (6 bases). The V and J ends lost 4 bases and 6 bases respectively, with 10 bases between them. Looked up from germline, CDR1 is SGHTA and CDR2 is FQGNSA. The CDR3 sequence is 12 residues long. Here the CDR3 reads CASSSSGVEQYF. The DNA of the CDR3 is TGTGCCAGCAGCTCCTCAGGGGTCGAGCAGTACTTC.

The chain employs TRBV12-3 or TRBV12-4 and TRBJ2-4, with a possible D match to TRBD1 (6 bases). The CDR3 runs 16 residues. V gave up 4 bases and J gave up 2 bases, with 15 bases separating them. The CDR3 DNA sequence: TGTGCCAGCAGTTCCTGGGGGACATACCCCAAAAACATTCAGTACTTC. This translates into CASSSWGTYPKNIQYF.

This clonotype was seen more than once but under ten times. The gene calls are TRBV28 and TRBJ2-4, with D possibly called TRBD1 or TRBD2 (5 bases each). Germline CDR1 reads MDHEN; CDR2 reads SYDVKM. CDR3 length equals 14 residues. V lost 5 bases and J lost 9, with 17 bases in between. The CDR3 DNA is TGTGCCAGCAGTCTAGACAGCCCGAGGGGCATTCAGTACTTC. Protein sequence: CASSLDSPRGIQYF.

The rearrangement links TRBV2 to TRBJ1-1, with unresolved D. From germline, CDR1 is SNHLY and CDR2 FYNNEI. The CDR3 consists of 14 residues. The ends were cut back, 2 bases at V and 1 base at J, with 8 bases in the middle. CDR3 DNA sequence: TGTGCCAGCAGTGAATACGGCAGGAACACTGAAGCTTTCTTT. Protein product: CASSEYGRNTEAFF.

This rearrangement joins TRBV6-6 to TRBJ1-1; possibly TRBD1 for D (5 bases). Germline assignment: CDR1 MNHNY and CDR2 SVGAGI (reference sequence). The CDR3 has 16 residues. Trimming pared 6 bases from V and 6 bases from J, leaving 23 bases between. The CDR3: CASSRTQGGVRAEAFF. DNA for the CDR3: TGTGCCAGCAGCCGGACCCAGGGTGGTGTTCGGGCTGAAGCTTTCTTT.

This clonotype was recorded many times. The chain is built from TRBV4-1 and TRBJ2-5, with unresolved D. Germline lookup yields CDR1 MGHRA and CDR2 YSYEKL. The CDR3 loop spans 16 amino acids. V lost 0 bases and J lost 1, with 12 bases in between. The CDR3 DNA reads TGCGCCAGCAGCCAAGATCGTCTTGGACGCCAAGAGACCCAGTACTTC. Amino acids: CASSQDRLGRQETQYF.

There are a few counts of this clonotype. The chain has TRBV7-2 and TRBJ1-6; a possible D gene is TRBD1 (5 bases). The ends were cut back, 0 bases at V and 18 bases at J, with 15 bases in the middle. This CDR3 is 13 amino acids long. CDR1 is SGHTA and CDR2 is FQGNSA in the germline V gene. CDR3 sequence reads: CASSLALGGVSHF. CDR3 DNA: TGTGCCAGCAGCTTAGCTCTGGGGGGTGTGAGCCACTTT. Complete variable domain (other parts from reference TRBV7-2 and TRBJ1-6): GAGVSQSPSNKVTEKGKDVELRCDPISGHTALYWYRQSLGQGLEFLIYFQGNSAPDKSGLPSDRFSAERTGGSVSTLTIQRTQQEDSAVYLCASSLALGGVSHFGNGTRLTVT.

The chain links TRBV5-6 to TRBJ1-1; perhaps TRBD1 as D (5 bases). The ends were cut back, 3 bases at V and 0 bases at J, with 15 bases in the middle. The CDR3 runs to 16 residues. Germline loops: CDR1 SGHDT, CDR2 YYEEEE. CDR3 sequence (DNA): TGTGCCAGCAGCTGGGAGCGGGGCACCCTGAACACTGAAGCTTTCTTT. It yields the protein CASSWERGTLNTEAFF.

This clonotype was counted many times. The CDR3: CASSFDWTYEQYF. DNA of the CDR3: TGTGCCAGCAGTTTTGATTGGACCTACGAGCAGTACTTC. J is TRBJ2-7 and V is TRBV7-2; D unresolved. CDR3 size: 13 residues. Trimming removed 6 bases from V and 2 bases from J, with 11 bases in between. Germline CDR1 is SGHTA and CDR2 is FQGNSA.

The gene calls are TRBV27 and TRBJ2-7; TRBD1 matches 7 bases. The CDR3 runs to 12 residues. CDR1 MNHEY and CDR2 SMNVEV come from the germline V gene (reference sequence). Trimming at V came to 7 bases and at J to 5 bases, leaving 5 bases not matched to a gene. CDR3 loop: CASKTGSNEQYF. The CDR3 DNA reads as TGTGCCAGCAAGACAGGGAGTAACGAGCAGTACTTC.

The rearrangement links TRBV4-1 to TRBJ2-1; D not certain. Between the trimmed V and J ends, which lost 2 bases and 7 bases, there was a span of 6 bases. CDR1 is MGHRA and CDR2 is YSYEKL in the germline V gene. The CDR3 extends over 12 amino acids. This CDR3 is CASSQPGNEQFF. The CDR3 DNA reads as TGCGCCAGCAGCCAACCGGGTAATGAGCAGTTCTTC.

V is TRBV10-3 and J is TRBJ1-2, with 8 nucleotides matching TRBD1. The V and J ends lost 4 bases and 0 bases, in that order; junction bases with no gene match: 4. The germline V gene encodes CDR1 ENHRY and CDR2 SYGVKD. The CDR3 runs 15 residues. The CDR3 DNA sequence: TGTGCCATCAGTGGTGGACAGGGAACTAACTATGGCTACACCTTC. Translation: CAISGGQGTNYGYTF.

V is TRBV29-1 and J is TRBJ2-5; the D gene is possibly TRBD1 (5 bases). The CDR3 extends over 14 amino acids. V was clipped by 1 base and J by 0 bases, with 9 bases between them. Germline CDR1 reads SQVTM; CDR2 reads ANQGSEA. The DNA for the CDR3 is TGCAGCGTTGAAGTAAACAGGAACCAAGAGACCCAGTACTTC. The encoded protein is CSVEVNRNQETQYF.

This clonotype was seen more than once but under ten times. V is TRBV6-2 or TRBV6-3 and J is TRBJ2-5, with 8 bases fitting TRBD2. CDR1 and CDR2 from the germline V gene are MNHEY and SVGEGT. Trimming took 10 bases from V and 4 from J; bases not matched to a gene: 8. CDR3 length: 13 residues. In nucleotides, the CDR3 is TGTGCCACCTATAGCGGGATGCGAGAGACCCAGTACTTC. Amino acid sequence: CATYSGMRETQYF.

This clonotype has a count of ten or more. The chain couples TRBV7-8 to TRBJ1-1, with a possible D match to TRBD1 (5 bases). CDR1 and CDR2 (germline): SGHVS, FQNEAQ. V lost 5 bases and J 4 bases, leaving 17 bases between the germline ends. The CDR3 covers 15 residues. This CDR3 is CASSPWDLAGTEAFF. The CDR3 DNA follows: TGTGCCAGCAGCCCATGGGACCTGGCGGGCACTGAAGCTTTCTTT.

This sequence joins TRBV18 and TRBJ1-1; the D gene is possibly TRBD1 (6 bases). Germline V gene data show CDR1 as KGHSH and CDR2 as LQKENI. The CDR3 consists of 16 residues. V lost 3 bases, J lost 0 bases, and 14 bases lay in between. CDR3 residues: CASSPGTTYMNTEAFF. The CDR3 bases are TGTGCCAGCTCACCCGGGACAACCTACATGAACACTGAAGCTTTCTTT.

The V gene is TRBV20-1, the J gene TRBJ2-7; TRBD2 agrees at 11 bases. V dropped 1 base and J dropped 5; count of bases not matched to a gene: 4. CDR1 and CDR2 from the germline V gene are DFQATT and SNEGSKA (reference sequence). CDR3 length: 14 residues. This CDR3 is CSARALAGANEQYF. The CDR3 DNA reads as TGCAGTGCTAGAGCACTAGCGGGAGCTAACGAGCAGTACTTC.

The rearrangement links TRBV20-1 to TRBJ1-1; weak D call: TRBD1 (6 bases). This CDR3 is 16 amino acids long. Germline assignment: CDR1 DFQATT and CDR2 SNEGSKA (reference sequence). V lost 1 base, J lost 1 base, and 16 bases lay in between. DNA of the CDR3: TGCAGTGCTAGAGCCCCAGCAGGGGCGGAGAACACTGAAGCTTTCTTT. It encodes CSARAPAGAENTEAFF.

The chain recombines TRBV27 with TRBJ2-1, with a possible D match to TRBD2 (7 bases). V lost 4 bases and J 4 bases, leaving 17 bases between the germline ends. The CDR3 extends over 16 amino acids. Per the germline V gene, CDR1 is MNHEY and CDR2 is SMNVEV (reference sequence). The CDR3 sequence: CASSSPGGGGYNEQFF. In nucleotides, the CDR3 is TGTGCCAGCAGTTCCCCGGGGGGCGGGGGATACAATGAGCAGTTCTTC.

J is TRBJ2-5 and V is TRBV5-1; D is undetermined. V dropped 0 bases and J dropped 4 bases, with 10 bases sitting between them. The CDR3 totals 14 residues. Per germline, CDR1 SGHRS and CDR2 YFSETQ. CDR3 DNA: TGCGCCAGCAGCTTGGCAGGCCCAGTAGAGACCCAGTACTTC. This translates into CASSLAGPVETQYF.

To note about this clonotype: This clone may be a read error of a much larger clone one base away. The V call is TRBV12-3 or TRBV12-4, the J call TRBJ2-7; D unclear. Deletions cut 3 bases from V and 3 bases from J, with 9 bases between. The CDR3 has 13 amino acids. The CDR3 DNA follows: TGTGCCAGCAGTTTTGGCGGAGACTACGAGCAGTACTTC. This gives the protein CASSFGGDYEQYF.

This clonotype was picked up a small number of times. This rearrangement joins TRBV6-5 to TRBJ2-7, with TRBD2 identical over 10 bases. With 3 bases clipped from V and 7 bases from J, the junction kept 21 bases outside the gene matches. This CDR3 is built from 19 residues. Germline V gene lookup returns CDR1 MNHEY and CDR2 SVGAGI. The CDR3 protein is CASSYRDSKKREGRREQYF. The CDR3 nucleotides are TGTGCCAGCAGTTATCGGGACAGCAAAAAGCGGGAGGGCCGACGTGAGCAGTACTTC.

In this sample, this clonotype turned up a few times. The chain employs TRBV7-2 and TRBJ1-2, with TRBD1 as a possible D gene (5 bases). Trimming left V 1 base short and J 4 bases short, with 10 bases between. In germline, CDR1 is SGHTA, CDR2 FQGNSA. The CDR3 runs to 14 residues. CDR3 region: CASSLDPGPYGYTF. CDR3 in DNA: TGTGCCAGCAGCTTAGACCCGGGGCCCTATGGCTACACCTTC.

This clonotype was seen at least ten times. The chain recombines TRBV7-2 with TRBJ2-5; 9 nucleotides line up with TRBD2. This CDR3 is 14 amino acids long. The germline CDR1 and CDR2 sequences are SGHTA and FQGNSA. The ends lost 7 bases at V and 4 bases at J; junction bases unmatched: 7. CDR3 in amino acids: CASTLAGLGETQYF. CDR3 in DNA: TGTGCCAGCACCCTAGCGGGATTGGGAGAGACCCAGTACTTC.

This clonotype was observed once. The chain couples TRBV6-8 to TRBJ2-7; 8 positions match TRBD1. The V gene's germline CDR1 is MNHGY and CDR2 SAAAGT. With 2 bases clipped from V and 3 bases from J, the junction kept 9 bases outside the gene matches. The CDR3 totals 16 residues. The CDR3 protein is CASSYPDRGPFYEQYF. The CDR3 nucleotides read TGTGCCAGCAGTTACCCCGACAGGGGCCCTTTCTACGAGCAGTACTTC.

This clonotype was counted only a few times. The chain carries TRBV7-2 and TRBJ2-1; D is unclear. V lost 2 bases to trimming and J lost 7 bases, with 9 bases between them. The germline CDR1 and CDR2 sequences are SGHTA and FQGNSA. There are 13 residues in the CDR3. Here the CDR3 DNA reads TGTGCCAGCAGCTTATCCGACCTGAATGAGCAGTTCTTC. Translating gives CASSLSDLNEQFF. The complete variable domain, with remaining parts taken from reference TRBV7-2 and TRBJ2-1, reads GAGVSQSPSNKVTEKGKDVELRCDPISGHTALYWYRQSLGQGLEFLIYFQGNSAPDKSGLPSDRFSAERTGGSVSTLTIQRTQQEDSAVYLCASSLSDLNEQFFGPGTRLTVL.

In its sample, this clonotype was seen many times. This CDR3 is CASSLDLAGDTQYF. For the CDR3, the DNA is TGTGCCAGCAGCCTGGACCTCGCCGGGGATACGCAGTATTTT. V usage is TRBV7-8 and J usage is TRBJ2-3; unclear D gene. The V and J ends lost 5 bases and 6 bases respectively, with 15 bases between them. The CDR3 runs 14 residues. Germline V lookup: CDR1 SGHVS, CDR2 FQNEAQ.

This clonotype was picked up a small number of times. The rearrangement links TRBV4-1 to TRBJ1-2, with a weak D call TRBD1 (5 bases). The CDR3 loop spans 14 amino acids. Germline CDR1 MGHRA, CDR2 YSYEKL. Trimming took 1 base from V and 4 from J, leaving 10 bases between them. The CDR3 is CASSQGRGSYGYTF. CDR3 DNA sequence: TGCGCCAGCAGCCAAGGTCGGGGGAGCTATGGCTACACCTTC.

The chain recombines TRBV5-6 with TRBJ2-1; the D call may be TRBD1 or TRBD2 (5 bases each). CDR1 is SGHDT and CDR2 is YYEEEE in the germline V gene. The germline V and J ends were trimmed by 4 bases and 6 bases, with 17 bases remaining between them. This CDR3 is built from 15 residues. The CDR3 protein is CASSPGTGSFNEQFF. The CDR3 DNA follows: TGTGCCAGCAGCCCGGGGACCGGTAGTTTCAATGAGCAGTTCTTC.

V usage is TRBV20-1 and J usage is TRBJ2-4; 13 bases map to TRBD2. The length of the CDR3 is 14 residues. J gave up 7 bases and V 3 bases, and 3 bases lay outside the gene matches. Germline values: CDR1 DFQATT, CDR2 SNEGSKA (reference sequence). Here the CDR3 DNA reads TGCAGTGCTAGGACTAGCGGGGGGCTTAACATTCAGTACTTC. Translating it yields CSARTSGGLNIQYF.